This T cell receptor (beta chain) was profiled in a study of OX40 agonist ivuxolimab in advanced cancers. Whole-study context: Three patients, one with hepatocellular carcinoma and two with cutaneous melanoma, responded partially.

This CDR3 comprises 19 residues. Germline loops: CDR1 SGHTA, CDR2 FQGTGA. V was pared by 5 bases and J by 2 bases, with 10 bases of the junction left unmatched. Libraries were prepared by immunoSEQ multiplex PCR; TCRdb keeps only in-frame clonotypes and omits some of them. The sample has about 38,000 clones, around 89% seen once. The sequence was collected from an adult with an advanced solid tumor such as melanoma, head and neck, liver or kidney cancer. The sequenced sample was CD4+ or CD8+ T cells sorted from blood, obtained in a trial of the OX40 agonist ivuxolimab. The rearrangement links TRBV7-3 to TRBJ2-3; TRBD2 matches 16 bases. The CDR3 DNA follows: TGTGCCAGCAGCCATCTCCCGGGACTAGCGGGGGGGTCCACAGATACGCAGTATTTT. Protein sequence: CASSHLPGLAGGSTDTQYF.